Reported below is one T cell receptor beta chain. This entry is derived from a study of blood T cells in healthy people across ages. About the study: Template switching picked up about one barcoded beta molecule for each two T cells.

The authors ran a second PCR of about 6 to 11 cycles using a sample-barcoded 5' primer and a J-beta primer mix. In TCRdb, the 5' RACE reads were re-called with MiXCR into one record per CDR3 protein. The sample yields about 1.4 million distinct CDR3 sequences, 59% seen once. Germline V lookup: CDR1 SGHNT, CDR2 YYREEE (reference sequence). This CDR3 spans 14 amino acids. The sample was blood. This clonotype was sampled from a young man in good health. The chain combines TRBV5-4 with TRBJ2-4, with 7 positions matching TRBD1. The DNA end is a closer match to TRBJ2-7, so the J assignment may be wrong. The CDR3 DNA reads as TGTGCCAGCAGCTCCTCCCGGGACAGCTACGAGCAGTACTTC. Its protein is CASSSSRDSYEQYF.